This TCR beta chain was observed in a study of blood T cell repertoires in COVID-19. On the study more broadly: Sources were T cells, B-cell-depleted T cells, or PBMCs; the material itself was cDNA or gDNA.

The protocol was immunoSEQ multiplex PCR, while the TCRdb copy is restricted to in-frame clones and leaves out a portion. The data hold about 140,000 clones, with roughly 78% observed a single time. The cohort comprised adults aged about 18 to 90 years residing in 20 to 30 US areas. Clinical histories supplied by participants themselves formed the basis of cohort assignment. Germline CDR1 SGDLS, CDR2 YYNGEE. CDR3 length: 16 residues. V shed 0 bases and J shed 5 bases, with 15 bases lying between them. What was sequenced was PBMCs or T cells enriched from blood (not recorded which). This clonotype was obtained from a woman aged 45-59 years who had recovered from COVID-19. The rearrangement links TRBV9 to TRBJ2-1; D is undetermined. This CDR3 reads CASSVGTGWRDNEQFF. The CDR3 region has the DNA TGTGCCAGCAGCGTAGGCACTGGGTGGAGAGACAATGAGCAGTTCTTC.